One and the same sample provided the 17 T cell receptor beta chains below, sequenced in a study of Ad26.COV2.S vaccination and SARS-CoV-2 variants. Repertoires were generated with immunoSEQ multiplex PCR, while TCRdb's copy carries only in-frame clones and drops some. This repertoire shows about 350,000 clones, approximately 90% found once; its top ten account for 3% to 5%. The sequencing here drew on peripheral blood, taken after recovery from COVID-19. These receptor sequences come from a human donor who had recovered from COVID-19.

In the case of this clone: Compared with germline, one end of the junction differs, possibly owing to a read error. CDR3 in amino acids: CASSIGLGVTMNTEAFF. DNA of the CDR3: TGTGCCAGCAGCATAGGCCTTGGGGTTACTATGAACACTGAAGCTTTCTTT. The chain recombines TRBV13 with TRBJ1-1; D is unresolved. This CDR3 comprises 17 residues. The germline V gene has CDR1 PRHDT and CDR2 FYEKMQ (reference sequence). Full variable domain (missing parts from reference TRBV13 and TRBJ1-1): AAGVIQSPRHLIKEKRETATLKCYPIPRHDTVYWYQQGPGQDPQFLISFYEKMQSDKGSIPDRFSAQQFSDYHSELNMSSLELGDSALYFCASSIGLGVTMNTEAFFGQGTRLTVV.

The chain couples TRBV29-1 to TRBJ2-2; D remains ambiguous. CDR3 length: 15 amino acids. Looked up from germline, CDR1 is SQVTM and CDR2 is ANQGSEA. Trimming took off 0 bases at V and 6 bases at J, with 14 bases between the two ends. CDR3 residues: CSVEDPSYSAGELFF. For the CDR3, the DNA is TGCAGCGTTGAAGATCCCTCCTACTCGGCCGGGGAGCTGTTTTTT.

This chain links TRBV6-1 with TRBJ1-4; D is unresolved. Germline loops: CDR1 MNHNS, CDR2 SASEGT. CDR3 size: 15 residues. The V gene lost 3 bases and the J gene lost 3 bases, with 11 bases spanning the gap. The CDR3: CASSDAGRANEKLFF. The CDR3 DNA sequence: TGTGCCAGCAGTGACGCAGGACGAGCTAATGAAAAACTGTTTTTT.

V usage is TRBV6-5 and J usage is TRBJ2-3, with 7 bases fitting TRBD2. Germline assignment: CDR1 MNHEY and CDR2 SVGAGI. This CDR3 region has 15 residues. J lost 6 bases, V lost 0 bases, and 6 bases had no gene match. The CDR3 region is CASSYSSGVADTQYF. The CDR3 region has the DNA TGTGCCAGCAGTTACTCGAGCGGGGTCGCGGATACGCAGTATTTT.

The J gene is TRBJ2-6, the V gene TRBV9, with D unclear. Germline loops: CDR1 SGDLS, CDR2 YYNGEE. V lost 4 bases to trimming and J lost 4 bases, with 12 bases between them. The CDR3 has 15 amino acids. The CDR3 sequence is CASSPKVTGANVLTF. The CDR3 bases are TGTGCCAGCAGCCCCAAAGTTACCGGGGCCAACGTCCTGACTTTC.

V is TRBV4-1 and J is TRBJ2-7; 12 bases line up with TRBD1. The CDR3 consists of 18 residues. V lost 0 bases to trimming and J lost 7 bases; unmatched junction nucleotides: 13. CDR1 is MGHRA and CDR2 is YSYEKL in the germline V gene. For the CDR3, the DNA is TGCGCCAGCAGCCAAGAGCGCAGGACGGGACAGGGGGCGGGTGAGCAGTACTTC. Its protein is CASSQERRTGQGAGEQYF.

The DNA of the CDR3 is TGCGCCAGCAGCTTGGCCGTGGGGTGGGGGACAGATACGCAGTATTTT. Residues: CASSLAVGWGTDTQYF. The V and J genes are TRBV5-1 and TRBJ2-3, with D perhaps given as TRBD1 or TRBD2 (5 bases each). Germline loops: CDR1 SGHRS, CDR2 YFSETQ. The CDR3 runs to 16 residues. V shed 0 bases and J shed 3 bases, with 14 bases lying between them.

The chain uses TRBV19 and TRBJ2-1, with 8 bases identical to TRBD2. The CDR3 consists of 13 residues. The V gene's germline CDR1 is LNHDA and CDR2 SQIVND (reference sequence). V trimming: 7 bases; J trimming: 8 bases; junction bases outside the gene matches: 7. CDR3 region: CASKRAGRDEQFF. The DNA for the CDR3 is TGTGCCAGTAAGCGGGCCGGGAGGGATGAGCAGTTCTTC.

The CDR3 region is CASSQDGQGGANQPQHF. The DNA of the CDR3 is TGTGCCAGCAGCCAAGATGGCCAGGGGGGGGCAAATCAGCCCCAGCATTTT. This chain links TRBV4-2 with TRBJ1-5, with TRBD1 identical over 7 bases. V shed 0 bases, J shed 4 bases, and the junction held 9 bases outside the gene matches. CDR1 LGHNA and CDR2 YNFKEQ come from the germline V gene. The CDR3 has 17 residues.

Note on this clone: Other DNA sequences within the sample encode an identical CDR3. This rearrangement joins TRBV9 to TRBJ2-7; 8 bases are shared with TRBD2. This CDR3 contains 14 residues. Germline values: CDR1 SGDLS, CDR2 YYNGEE. After removal of 4 bases from V and 3 bases from J, the junction contained 6 bases not matched to a gene. The CDR3 protein is CASSPGLGVYEQYF. CDR3 coding DNA: TGTGCCAGCAGCCCGGGACTAGGAGTCTACGAGCAGTACTTC.

The rearrangement uses TRBV10-2 and TRBJ2-2; 8 bases map to TRBD1. The ends lost 3 bases at V and 0 bases at J; junction bases unmatched: 6. Germline loops: CDR1 WSHSY, CDR2 SAAADI. This CDR3 contains 17 residues. In DNA, the CDR3 is TGCGCCAGCAGTGAATACAGGGGGTCCCCGAACACCGGGGAGCTGTTTTTT. It is translated as CASSEYRGSPNTGELFF.

The chain has TRBV7-9 and TRBJ1-4, with TRBD1 matching 10 bases. CDR1 is SEHNR and CDR2 is FQNEAQ in the germline V gene (reference sequence). The CDR3 is made up of 13 amino acids. V gave up 8 bases and J gave up 7 bases; unmatched junction bases: 4. The DNA of the CDR3 is TGTGCCAGCTCCTGGACAGGGGGTGAAAAACTGTTTTTT. The encoded protein is CASSWTGGEKLFF.

This chain uses TRBV6-2 or TRBV6-3 with TRBJ2-3; no clear D. The germline V gene has CDR1 MNHEY and CDR2 SVGEGT. The CDR3 is 11 residues long. Trimming removed 2 bases from V and 5 bases from J, with 2 bases in between. As DNA, the CDR3 is TGTGCCAGCAGTTACCGAGATACGCAGTATTTT. This codes for CASSYRDTQYF.

The CDR3 region is CASSKGQGLGADTQYF. In DNA, the CDR3 is TGCGCCAGCAGCAAGGGACAGGGATTAGGTGCAGATACGCAGTATTTT. The rearrangement uses TRBV5-1 and TRBJ2-3; 9 bases line up with TRBD1. V trimming: 4 bases; J trimming: 4 bases; junction bases outside the gene matches: 10. CDR3 size: 16 residues. Per the germline V gene, CDR1 is SGHRS and CDR2 is YFSETQ.

The rearrangement links TRBV6-6 to TRBJ1-1; D not resolved. Germline V lookup: CDR1 MNHNY, CDR2 SVGAGI (reference sequence). The CDR3 totals 14 residues. V lost 2 bases and J 0 bases, leaving 7 bases between the germline ends. The CDR3 loop is CASSYRRMNTEAFF. The CDR3 DNA reads TGTGCCAGCAGTTACCGTCGTATGAACACTGAAGCTTTCTTT.

The CDR3 nucleotides are TGTGCCAGCAGTGAATCTAGGACTAGCGGCTACGAGCAGTACTTC. Protein sequence: CASSESRTSGYEQYF. This chain links TRBV2 with TRBJ2-7, with 10 nucleotides matching TRBD2. This CDR3 region has 15 residues. Germline V gives CDR1 SNHLY, CDR2 FYNNEI. V lost 2 bases to trimming and J lost 3 bases; unmatched junction nucleotides: 4. Based on the CDR3 plus reference TRBV2 and TRBJ2-7, the full variable domain is EPEVTQTPSHQVTQMGQEVILRCVPISNHLYFYWYRQILGQKVEFLVSFYNNEISEKSEIFDDQFSVERPDGSNFTLKIRSTKLEDSAMYFCASSESRTSGYEQYFGPGTRLTVT.

The chain combines TRBV10-1 with TRBJ2-5; 7 bases are shared with TRBD2. The CDR3 totals 15 residues. Trimming at V came to 5 bases and at J to 5 bases, leaving 11 bases not matched to a gene. The germline V gene encodes CDR1 WNHNN and CDR2 SYGVQD (reference sequence). DNA for the CDR3: TGCGCCAGCAGTAGCGGGACCCTGTTCGGTGAGACCCAGTACTTC. The encoded protein is CASSSGTLFGETQYF.